This T cell receptor (beta chain) was found in a study of blood T cell repertoires in COVID-19. The overall study: Donors in the United States, Italy and Spain gave samples during acute or convalescent COVID-19. In each case, the material was cDNA or gDNA derived from T cells, B-cell-depleted T cells, or PBMCs.

Trimming took 0 bases from V and 0 from J, leaving 9 bases between them. This CDR3 comprises 15 residues. The V gene's germline CDR1 is SGDLS and CDR2 YYNGEE. As processed by the authors: Nucleated cell number was recorded as an estimate derived from reference gene primer amplification. The repertoire was sequenced with immunoSEQ multiplex PCR; TCRdb's copy has only in-frame clones and lacks some. For V, J and clone size, that table is used; D and trimming come from the DNA. Of some 97,000 clones listed, 88% are singletons. Sequenced material: peripheral blood. The chain joins TRBV9 to TRBJ1-1, with D tentatively TRBD1 (5 bases). The origin of this receptor is a human donor in a cohort sampled during active COVID-19. The CDR3 nucleotides are TGTGCCAGCAGCGTAGGGGGCAGATTGAACACTGAAGCTTTCTTT. Translation: CASSVGGRLNTEAFF.